What follows are 9 T cell receptor beta chains derived from one specimen sequenced in a study of OX40 agonist ivuxolimab in advanced cancers. Sequencing was performed with immunoSEQ multiplex PCR; in TCRdb, only in-frame clones are kept and a portion is missing. The data contain fewer than 90,000 clones, about 86% of them singletons. The starting material was CD4+ or CD8+ T cells sorted from blood, obtained in a trial of the OX40 agonist ivuxolimab. These receptors originate from an adult with an advanced solid tumor such as melanoma, head and neck, liver or kidney cancer.

The chain has TRBV4-2 and TRBJ2-7; D might be TRBD1 or TRBD2, each matching 5 bases. Germline assignment: CDR1 LGHNA and CDR2 YNFKEQ. Trimming took 1 base from V and 0 from J, leaving 7 bases between them. The CDR3 extends over 14 amino acids. CDR3 coding DNA: TGTGCCAGCAGCCAAGGGGACGACTCCTACGAGCAGTACTTC. As protein: CASSQGDDSYEQYF.

This chain links TRBV18 with TRBJ2-1; D ambiguous. The CDR3 totals 12 residues. Trimming pared 1 base from V and 9 bases from J, leaving 7 bases between. CDR1 is KGHSH, CDR2 LQKENI, per germline. The CDR3 region is CASSPLAVEQFF. For the CDR3, the DNA is TGTGCCAGCTCACCACTAGCAGTTGAGCAGTTCTTC.

The chain links TRBV29-1 to TRBJ2-1; 7 bases agree with TRBD1. The CDR3 is made up of 12 amino acids. The junction had 1 base not matched to a gene; V was cut back by 6 bases and J by 2 bases. Germline V gene lookup returns CDR1 SQVTM and CDR2 ANQGSEA. The CDR3 protein is CSVDRTYNEQFF. Written as DNA, the CDR3 is TGCAGCGTGGACAGGACCTACAATGAGCAGTTCTTC.

The chain recombines TRBV11-2 with TRBJ1-2, with D perhaps matching TRBD1 (5 bases). V was clipped by 5 bases and J by 6 bases, with 16 bases between them. CDR1 is SGHAT and CDR2 is FQNNGV in the germline V gene. The length of the CDR3 is 14 residues. The CDR3 coding sequence is TGTGCCAGCAGCGGACTCGTCGTGGGACATGGCTACACCTTC. It codes for CASSGLVVGHGYTF.

The chain is built from TRBV27 and TRBJ2-1; 11 bases agree with TRBD2. The CDR3 extends over 14 amino acids. Unmatched junction bases numbered 4, after V lost 6 bases and J lost 6 bases. The germline V gene encodes CDR1 MNHEY and CDR2 SMNVEV (reference sequence). For the CDR3, the DNA is TGTGCCAGCAGCCCGGGACTAGCGGCCAATGAGCAGTTCTTC. The encoded protein is CASSPGLAANEQFF.

CDR3 nucleotides: TGTGCCAGCAGCTTAAGGTCCGGGTACCAAGAGACCCAGTACTTC. Translating gives CASSLRSGYQETQYF. The rearrangement joins TRBV7-9 to TRBJ2-5, with unresolved D. The CDR3 totals 15 residues. V dropped 2 bases and J dropped 0 bases, with 10 bases sitting between them. CDR1 and CDR2 (germline): SEHNR, FQNEAQ (reference sequence).

A single count supports this clone. The chain recombines TRBV5-6 with TRBJ2-1; D is tentatively TRBD1 or TRBD2 (6 bases each). There are 16 residues in the CDR3. Germline assignment: CDR1 SGHDT and CDR2 YYEEEE. Trimming pared 3 bases from V and 6 bases from J, leaving 19 bases between. Here the CDR3 reads CASSSRGRGLFNEQFF. DNA for the CDR3: TGTGCCAGCAGCTCGAGGGGCAGGGGACTGTTCAATGAGCAGTTCTTC.

Worth noting for this clone: The sample carries other DNA sequences with the same CDR3. The chain has TRBV28 and TRBJ2-5, with D hard to call. V shed 4 bases and J shed 0 bases, with 6 bases lying between them. The germline V gene encodes CDR1 MDHEN and CDR2 SYDVKM. This CDR3 has 13 amino acids. The CDR3 loop reads CASSSRNQETQYF. Written as DNA, the CDR3 is TGTGCCAGCAGTTCTCGGAACCAAGAGACCCAGTACTTC.

This sequence joins TRBV6-6 and TRBJ1-1; the match to TRBD1 covers 7 bases. V shed 5 bases, J shed 4 bases, and the junction held 7 bases outside the gene matches. The V gene's germline CDR1 is MNHNY and CDR2 SVGAGI (reference sequence). The CDR3 contains 14 residues. The CDR3 nucleotides read TGTGCCAGCAGTAAAAGTCAGGGGGGCACTGAAGCTTTCTTT. Residues: CASSKSQGGTEAFF.